The sequence of this T cell receptor beta chain was determined in a study of shared clonotypes between healthy human individuals. Across the whole study: Ranging from 18 to 49 in age, donors were two women and a few men. Broader study findings: Non-shared clonotypes had lower generation probabilities than those shared by all four donors.

This CDR3 comprises 14 residues. The V gene's germline CDR1 is ENHRY and CDR2 SYGVKD. Trimming took 7 bases from V and 2 from J; bases not matched to a gene: 2. Data came from immunoSEQ multiplex PCR; TCRdb stores just in-frame clones and leaves some out. The sample has roughly 500,000 clones, 90% to 96% seen once. In the case of this clone: Its specificity is not known.

The gene calls are TRBV10-3 and TRBJ2-7; 13 bases fit TRBD2. The TCR originated in a woman under 40 in good health. Source material: naive CD4+ T cells sorted from blood. Noted subset: CD45RA+ positively selected. CDR3 sequence reads: CAIKGLAGTYEQYF. The CDR3 DNA sequence: TGTGCCATCAAGGGACTAGCGGGGACCTACGAGCAGTACTTC.